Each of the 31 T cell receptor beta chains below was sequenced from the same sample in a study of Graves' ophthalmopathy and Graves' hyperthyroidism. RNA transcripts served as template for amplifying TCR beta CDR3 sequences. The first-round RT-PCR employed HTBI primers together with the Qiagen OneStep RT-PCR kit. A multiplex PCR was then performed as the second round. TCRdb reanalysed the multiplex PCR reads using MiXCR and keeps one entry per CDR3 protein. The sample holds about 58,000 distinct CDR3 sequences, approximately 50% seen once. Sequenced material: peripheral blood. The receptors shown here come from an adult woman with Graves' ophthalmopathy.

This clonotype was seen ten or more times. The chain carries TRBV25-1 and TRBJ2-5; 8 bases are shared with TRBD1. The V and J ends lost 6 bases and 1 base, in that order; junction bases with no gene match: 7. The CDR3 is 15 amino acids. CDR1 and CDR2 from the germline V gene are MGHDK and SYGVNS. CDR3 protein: CASRARDRIQETQYF. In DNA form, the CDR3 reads TGTGCCAGCAGAGCCCGGGACAGGATCCAAGAGACCCAGTACTTC.

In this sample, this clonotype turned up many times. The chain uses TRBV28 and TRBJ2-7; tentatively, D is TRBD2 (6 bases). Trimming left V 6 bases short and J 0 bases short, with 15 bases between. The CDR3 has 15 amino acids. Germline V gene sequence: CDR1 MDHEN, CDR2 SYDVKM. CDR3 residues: CASRVCRGCSYEQYF. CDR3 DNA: TGTGCCAGCAGGGTTTGTCGGGGGTGCTCCTACGAGCAGTACTTC.

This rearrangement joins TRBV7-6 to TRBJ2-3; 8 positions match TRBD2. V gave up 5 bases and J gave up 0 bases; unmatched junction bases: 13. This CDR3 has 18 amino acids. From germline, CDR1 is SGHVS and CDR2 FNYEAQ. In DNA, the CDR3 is TGTGCCAGCAGCATCTCCCGCCTAGCGGGCCTCAGCACAGATACGCAGTATTTT. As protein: CASSISRLAGLSTDTQYF.

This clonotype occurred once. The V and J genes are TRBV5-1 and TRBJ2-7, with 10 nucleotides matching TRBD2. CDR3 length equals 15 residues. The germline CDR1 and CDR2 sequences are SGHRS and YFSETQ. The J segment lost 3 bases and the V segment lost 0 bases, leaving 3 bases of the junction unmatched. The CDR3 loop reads CASSLDSSGSYEQYF. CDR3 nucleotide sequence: TGCGCCAGCAGCTTGGATTCTAGCGGGAGCTACGAGCAGTACTTC.

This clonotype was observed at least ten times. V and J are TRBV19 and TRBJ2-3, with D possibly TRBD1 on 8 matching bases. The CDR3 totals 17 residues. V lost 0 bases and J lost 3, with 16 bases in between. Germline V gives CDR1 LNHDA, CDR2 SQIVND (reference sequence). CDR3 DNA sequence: TGTGCCAGTAGTATAGAAACAGGGGGGGGATCAACAGATACGCAGTATTTT. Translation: CASSIETGGGSTDTQYF.

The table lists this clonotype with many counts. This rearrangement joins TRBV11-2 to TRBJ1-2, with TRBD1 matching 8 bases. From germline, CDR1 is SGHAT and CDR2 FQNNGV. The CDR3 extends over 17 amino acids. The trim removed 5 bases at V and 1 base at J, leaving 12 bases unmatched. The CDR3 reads CASSTRDRRRINYGYTF. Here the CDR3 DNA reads TGTGCCAGCAGCACCAGGGACAGGCGGCGGATTAACTATGGCTACACCTTC.

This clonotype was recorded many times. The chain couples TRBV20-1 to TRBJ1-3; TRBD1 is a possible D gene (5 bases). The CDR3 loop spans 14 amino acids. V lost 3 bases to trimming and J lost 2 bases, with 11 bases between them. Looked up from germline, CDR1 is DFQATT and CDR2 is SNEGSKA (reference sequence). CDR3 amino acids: CSASRRAAGNTIYF. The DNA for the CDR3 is TGCAGTGCTAGTCGCAGGGCGGCTGGAAACACCATATATTTT.

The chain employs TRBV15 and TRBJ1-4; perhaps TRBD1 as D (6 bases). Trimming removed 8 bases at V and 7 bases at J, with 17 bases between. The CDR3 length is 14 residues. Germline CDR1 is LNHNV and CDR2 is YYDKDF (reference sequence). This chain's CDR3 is CATSNGGLGEKLFF. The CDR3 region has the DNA TGTGCCACCTCAAACGGGGGCTTGGGTGAAAAACTGTTTTTT.

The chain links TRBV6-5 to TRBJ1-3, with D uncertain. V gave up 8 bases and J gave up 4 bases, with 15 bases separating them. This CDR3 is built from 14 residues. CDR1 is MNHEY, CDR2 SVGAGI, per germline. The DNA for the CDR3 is TGTGCCAGCGCCGGCGAGTTTCTCGGAAACACCATATATTTT. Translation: CASAGEFLGNTIYF.

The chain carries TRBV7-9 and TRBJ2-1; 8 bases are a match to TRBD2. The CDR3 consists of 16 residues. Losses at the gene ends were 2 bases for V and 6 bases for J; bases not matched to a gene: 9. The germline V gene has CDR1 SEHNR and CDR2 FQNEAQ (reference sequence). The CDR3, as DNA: TGTGCCAGCAGCTTAAATGTGGCGGGGGGCTGCAATGAGCAGTTCTTC. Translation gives CASSLNVAGGCNEQFF.

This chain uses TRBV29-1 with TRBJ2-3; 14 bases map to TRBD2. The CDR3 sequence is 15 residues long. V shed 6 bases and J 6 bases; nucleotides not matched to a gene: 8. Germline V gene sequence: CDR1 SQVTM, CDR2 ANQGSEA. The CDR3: CSVSGTSGRDDTQYF. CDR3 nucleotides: TGCAGCGTATCCGGGACTAGCGGGAGAGACGATACGCAGTATTTT.

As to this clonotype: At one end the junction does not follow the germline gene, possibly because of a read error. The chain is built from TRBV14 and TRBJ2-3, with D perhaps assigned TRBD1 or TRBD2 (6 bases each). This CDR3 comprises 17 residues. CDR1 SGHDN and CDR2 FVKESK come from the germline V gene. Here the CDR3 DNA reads TGTGCCAGCAGCCAAGATTGGGGGGCCGGAGGACCAGACACGCAGTATTTT. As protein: CASSQDWGAGGPDTQYF.

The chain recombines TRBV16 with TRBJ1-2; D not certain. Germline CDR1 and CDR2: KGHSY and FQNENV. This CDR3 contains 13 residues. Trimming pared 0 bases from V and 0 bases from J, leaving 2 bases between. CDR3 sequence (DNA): TGTGCCAGCAGCCAATCGCCTAACTATGGCTACACCTTC. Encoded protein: CASSQSPNYGYTF. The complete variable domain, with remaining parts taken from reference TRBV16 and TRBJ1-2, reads GEEVAQTPKHLVRGEGQKAKLYCAPIKGHSYVFWYQQVLKNEFKFLISFQNENVFDETGMPKERFSAKCLPNSPCSLEIQATKLEDSAVYFCASSQSPNYGYTFGSGTRLTVV.

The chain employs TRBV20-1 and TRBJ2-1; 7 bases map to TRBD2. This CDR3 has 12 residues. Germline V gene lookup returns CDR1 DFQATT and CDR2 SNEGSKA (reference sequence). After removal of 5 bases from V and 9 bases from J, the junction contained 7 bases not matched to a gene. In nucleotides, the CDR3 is TGCAGTGCTGGCGGGAGAATGCGTGAGCAGTTCTTC. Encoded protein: CSAGGRMREQFF.

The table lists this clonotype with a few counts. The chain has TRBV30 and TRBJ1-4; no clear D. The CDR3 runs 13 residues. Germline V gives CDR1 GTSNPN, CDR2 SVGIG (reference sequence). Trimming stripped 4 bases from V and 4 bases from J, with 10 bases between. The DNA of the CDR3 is TGTGCCTGGAATCCGAATCGTAATGAAAAACTGTTTTTT. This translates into CAWNPNRNEKLFF.

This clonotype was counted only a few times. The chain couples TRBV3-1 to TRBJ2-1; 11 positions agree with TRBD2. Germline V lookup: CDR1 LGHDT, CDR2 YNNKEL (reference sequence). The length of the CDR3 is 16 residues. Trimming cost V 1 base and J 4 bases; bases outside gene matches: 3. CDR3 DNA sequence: TGTGCCAGCAGCCAAGTTTCTAGCGGGAGGTACAATGAGCAGTTCTTC. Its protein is CASSQVSSGRYNEQFF.

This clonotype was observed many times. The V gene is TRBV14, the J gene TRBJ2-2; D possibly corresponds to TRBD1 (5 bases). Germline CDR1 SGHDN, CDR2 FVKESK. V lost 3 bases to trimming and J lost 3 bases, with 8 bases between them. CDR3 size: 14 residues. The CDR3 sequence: CASSQRTYTGELFF. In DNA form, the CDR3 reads TGTGCCAGCAGCCAGCGGACATACACCGGGGAGCTGTTTTTT.

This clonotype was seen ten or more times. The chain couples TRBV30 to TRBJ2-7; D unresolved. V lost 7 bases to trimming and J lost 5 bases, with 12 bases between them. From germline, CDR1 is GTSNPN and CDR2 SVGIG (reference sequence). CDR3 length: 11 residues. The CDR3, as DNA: TGTGCCTCTAAATCCCGGGACGAGCAGTACTTC. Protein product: CASKSRDEQYF.

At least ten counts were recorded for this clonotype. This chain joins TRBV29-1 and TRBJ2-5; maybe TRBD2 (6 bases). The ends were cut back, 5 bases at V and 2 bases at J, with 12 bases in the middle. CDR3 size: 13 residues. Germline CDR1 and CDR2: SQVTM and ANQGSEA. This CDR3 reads CSVRAAGQETQYF. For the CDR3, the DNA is TGCAGCGTTAGAGCCGCGGGACAAGAGACCCAGTACTTC.

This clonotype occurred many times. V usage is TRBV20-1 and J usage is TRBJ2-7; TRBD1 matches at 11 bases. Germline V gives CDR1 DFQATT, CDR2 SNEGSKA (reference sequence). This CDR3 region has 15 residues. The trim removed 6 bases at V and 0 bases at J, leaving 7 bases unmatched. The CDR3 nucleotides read TGCAGTGCATCCGGGACAGGGGGATTCTCCTACGAGCAGTACTTC. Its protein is CSASGTGGFSYEQYF.

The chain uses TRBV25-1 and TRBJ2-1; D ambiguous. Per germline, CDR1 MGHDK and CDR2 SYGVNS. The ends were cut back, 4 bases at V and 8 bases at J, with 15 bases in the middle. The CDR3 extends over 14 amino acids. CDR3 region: CASSAGPQVDEQFF. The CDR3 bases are TGTGCCAGCAGTGCTGGGCCCCAAGTCGATGAGCAGTTCTTC.

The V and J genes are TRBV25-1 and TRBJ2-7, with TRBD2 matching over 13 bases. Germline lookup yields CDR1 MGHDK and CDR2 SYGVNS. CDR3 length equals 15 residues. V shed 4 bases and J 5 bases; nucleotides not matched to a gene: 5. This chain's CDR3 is CASSGTSGSSHEQYF. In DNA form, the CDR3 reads TGTGCCAGCAGTGGGACTAGCGGGAGTTCCCACGAGCAGTACTTC.

The CDR3 here is CASSQGTPAGETQYF. The CDR3 DNA is TGTGCCAGCAGCCAAGGGACTCCCGCTGGAGAGACCCAGTACTTC. The J gene is TRBJ2-5, the V gene TRBV3-1, with D possibly being TRBD2 (5 bases). The germline V gene has CDR1 LGHDT and CDR2 YNNKEL (reference sequence). The CDR3 covers 15 residues. V gave up 1 base and J gave up 4 bases, with 13 bases separating them.

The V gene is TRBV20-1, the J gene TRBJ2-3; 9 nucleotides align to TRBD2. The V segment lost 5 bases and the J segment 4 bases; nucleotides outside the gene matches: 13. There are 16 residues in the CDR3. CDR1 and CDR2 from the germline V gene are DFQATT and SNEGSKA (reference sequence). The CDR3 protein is CSAESGIAGEADTQYF. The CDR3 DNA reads TGCAGTGCTGAGAGCGGCATAGCGGGAGAGGCAGATACGCAGTATTTT.

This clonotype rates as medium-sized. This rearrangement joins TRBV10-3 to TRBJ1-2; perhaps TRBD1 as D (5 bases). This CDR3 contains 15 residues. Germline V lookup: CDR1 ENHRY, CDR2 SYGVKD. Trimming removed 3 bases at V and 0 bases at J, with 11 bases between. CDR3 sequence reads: CAISDGTEANYGYTF. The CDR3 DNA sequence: TGTGCCATCAGTGACGGGACCGAAGCTAACTATGGCTACACCTTC.

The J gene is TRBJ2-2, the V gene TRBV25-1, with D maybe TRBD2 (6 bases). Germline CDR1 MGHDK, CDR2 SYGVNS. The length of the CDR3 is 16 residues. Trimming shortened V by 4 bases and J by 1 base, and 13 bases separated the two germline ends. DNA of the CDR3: TGTGCCAGCAGTGCTATACCGGGACTGAACACCGGGGAGCTGTTTTTT. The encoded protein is CASSAIPGLNTGELFF.

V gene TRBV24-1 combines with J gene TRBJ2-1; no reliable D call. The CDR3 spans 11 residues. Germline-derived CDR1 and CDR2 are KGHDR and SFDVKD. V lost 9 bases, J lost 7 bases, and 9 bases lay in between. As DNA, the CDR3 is TGTGCCACCGGGCGTTGGAATGAGCAGTTCTTC. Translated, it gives CATGRWNEQFF.

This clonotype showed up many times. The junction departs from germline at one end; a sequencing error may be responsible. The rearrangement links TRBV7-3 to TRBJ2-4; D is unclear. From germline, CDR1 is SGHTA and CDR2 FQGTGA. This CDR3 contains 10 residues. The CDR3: CASSFWHLHF. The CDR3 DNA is TGTGCCAGCAGCTTTTGGCATTTGCACTTC.

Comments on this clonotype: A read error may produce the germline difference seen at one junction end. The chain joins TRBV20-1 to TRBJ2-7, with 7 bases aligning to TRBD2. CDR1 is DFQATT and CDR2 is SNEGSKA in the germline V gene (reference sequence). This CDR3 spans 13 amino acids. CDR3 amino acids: CSASGGRIDEQYF. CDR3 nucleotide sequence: TGTAGTGCTAGTGGCGGGAGAATCGATGAGCAGTACTTC.

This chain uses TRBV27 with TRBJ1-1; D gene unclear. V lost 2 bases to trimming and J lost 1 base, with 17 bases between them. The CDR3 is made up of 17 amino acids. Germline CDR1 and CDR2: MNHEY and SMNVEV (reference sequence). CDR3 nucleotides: TGTGCCAGCAGTTTACTTCACAGTACGACGGGGAACACTGAAGCTTTCTTT. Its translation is CASSLLHSTTGNTEAFF.

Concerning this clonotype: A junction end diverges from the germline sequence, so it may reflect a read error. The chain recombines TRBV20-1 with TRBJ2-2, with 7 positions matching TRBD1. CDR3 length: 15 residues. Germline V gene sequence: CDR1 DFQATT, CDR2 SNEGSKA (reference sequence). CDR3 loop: CGAGQTGLSTGELLF. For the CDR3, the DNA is TGCGGTGCGGGTCAGACAGGGCTGAGCACCGGGGAGCTGCTTTTT.